A single sample gave rise to the 14 T cell receptor beta chains below, sequenced in a study of OX40 agonist ivuxolimab in advanced cancers. The assay was immunoSEQ multiplex PCR, and TCRdb's table has in-frame clones only and misses some. The sample records about 83,000 clones, nearly 90% being singletons. Sequenced here: CD4+ or CD8+ T cells sorted from blood, sampled in a trial of the OX40 agonist ivuxolimab. Receptor source: an adult with an advanced solid tumor such as melanoma, head and neck, liver or kidney cancer.

This chain connects TRBV18 to TRBJ1-3, with D unresolved. Germline V gene lookup returns CDR1 KGHSH and CDR2 LQKENI. The length of the CDR3 is 16 residues. With 3 bases removed from V and 8 bases from J, the gap between germline ends came to 20 bases. CDR3 nucleotides: TGTGCCAGCTCACCCGACCAGATTCTAATCGGAGACACCATATATTTT. Translation: CASSPDQILIGDTIYF.

The rearrangement uses TRBV5-4 and TRBJ2-7; 12 bases fit TRBD1. The CDR3 spans 16 residues. Germline V gene lookup returns CDR1 SGHNT and CDR2 YYREEE (reference sequence). V lost 4 bases to trimming and J lost 0 bases; unmatched junction nucleotides: 5. CDR3 sequence: CASSLGQGARSYEQYF. Written as DNA, the CDR3 is TGTGCCAGCAGCCTGGGACAGGGGGCGCGCTCCTACGAGCAGTACTTC. Variable domain in full (rest from reference TRBV5-4 and TRBJ2-7): ETGVTQSPTHLIKTRGQQVTLRCSSQSGHNTVSWYQQALGQGPQFIFQYYREEENGRGNFPPRFSGLQFPNYSSELNVNALELDDSALYLCASSLGQGARSYEQYFGPGTRLTVT.

The genes are TRBV27 and TRBJ1-2, with D tentatively TRBD1 (6 bases). Germline CDR1 MNHEY, CDR2 SMNVEV (reference sequence). This CDR3 has 14 residues. The ends were cut back, 2 bases at V and 8 bases at J, with 15 bases in the middle. This chain's CDR3 is CASSLEGGIRGYTF. The CDR3 nucleotides read TGTGCCAGCAGTTTAGAAGGGGGGATTCGGGGCTACACCTTC.

This clone has just a few counts. This chain uses TRBV20-1 with TRBJ1-2; unclear D gene. V dropped 3 bases and J dropped 4 bases, with 6 bases sitting between them. CDR1 is DFQATT, CDR2 SNEGSKA, per germline (reference sequence). This CDR3 has 11 amino acids. The CDR3 protein is CSARVGYGYTF. The CDR3 DNA follows: TGCAGTGCTAGGGTTGGCTATGGCTACACCTTC.

The V gene is TRBV29-1, the J gene TRBJ2-3, with no clear D. The V gene's germline CDR1 is SQVTM and CDR2 ANQGSEA. V lost 4 bases and J lost 3, with 11 bases in between. CDR3 length: 13 amino acids. Here the CDR3 reads CSVVEHPTDTQYF. The CDR3 coding sequence is TGCAGCGTTGTCGAACACCCGACAGATACGCAGTATTTT.

The genes are TRBV10-3 and TRBJ1-3, with TRBD1 as a possible D gene (5 bases). The germline gives CDR1 ENHRY, CDR2 SYGVKD. The CDR3 sequence is 14 residues long. V was shortened by 7 bases and J by 4 bases, with 14 bases between the two germline ends. The CDR3 sequence: CAITMGGSGNTIYF. The DNA of the CDR3 is TGTGCCATCACCATGGGGGGTTCAGGAAACACCATATATTTT.

This chain links TRBV28 with TRBJ2-7; D gene uncertain. Trimming pared 7 bases from V and 7 bases from J, leaving 14 bases between. This CDR3 is built from 12 residues. Per the germline V gene, CDR1 is MDHEN and CDR2 is SYDVKM. This CDR3 reads CASTSTRREQYF. In nucleotides, the CDR3 is TGTGCCAGCACCTCAACGCGGAGAGAGCAGTACTTC.

V usage is TRBV4-2 and J usage is TRBJ2-4; 8 nucleotides align to TRBD1. In germline, CDR1 is LGHNA, CDR2 YNFKEQ. CDR3 length equals 15 residues. V lost 5 bases and J lost 6; bases outside the gene matches: 9. The CDR3 protein is CASSTRQGPGNIQYF. The CDR3 DNA is TGTGCCAGCAGCACACGACAGGGGCCGGGAAACATTCAGTACTTC.

This chain links TRBV6-1 with TRBJ2-3; TRBD2 matches at 11 bases. Germline V gene sequence: CDR1 MNHNS, CDR2 SASEGT. The CDR3 totals 15 residues. Trimming at V came to 4 bases and at J to 3 bases, leaving 3 bases not matched to a gene. The CDR3 bases are TGTGCCAGCAGTGTTGGGACTAGCGGAACAGATACGCAGTATTTT. It is translated as CASSVGTSGTDTQYF.

The rearrangement uses TRBV27 and TRBJ1-6; D may be TRBD1 (5 bases). CDR1 MNHEY and CDR2 SMNVEV come from the germline V gene (reference sequence). V dropped 0 bases and J dropped 9 bases, with 12 bases sitting between them. This CDR3 region has 15 residues. The CDR3 sequence is CASSLSSRAGSPLHF. The CDR3 nucleotides read TGTGCCAGCAGTTTATCGAGCAGGGCCGGTTCACCCCTCCACTTT.

This chain connects TRBV27 to TRBJ2-5; the match to TRBD2 covers 7 bases. The junction had 4 bases not matched to a gene; V was cut back by 8 bases and J by 4 bases. This CDR3 contains 12 residues. CDR1 and CDR2 from the germline V gene are MNHEY and SMNVEV (reference sequence). CDR3 nucleotide sequence: TGTGCCAGCGGACTAGTCCGAGAGACCCAGTACTTC. It encodes CASGLVRETQYF.

The CDR3: CASSEEADFSGNTIYF. The CDR3 DNA follows: TGTGCCAGCAGTGAAGAAGCGGATTTCTCTGGAAACACCATATATTTT. J is TRBJ1-3 and V is TRBV6-1, with D hard to call. CDR3 length equals 16 residues. The V and J ends lost 1 base and 0 bases respectively, with 10 bases between them. Germline V gene lookup returns CDR1 MNHNS and CDR2 SASEGT.

The genes are TRBV5-6 and TRBJ2-3; D call uncertain. The V end lost 4 bases, the J end lost 2 bases, and 23 bases lay between the germline ends. Germline values: CDR1 SGHDT, CDR2 YYEEEE. CDR3 length: 18 amino acids. The CDR3 spells CASSRDFGRSIITDTQYF. The CDR3 region has the DNA TGTGCCAGCAGCCGAGATTTCGGACGATCGATAATCACAGATACGCAGTATTTT.

The rearrangement uses TRBV5-4 and TRBJ2-1; possible D gene TRBD1, 6 bases. The length of the CDR3 is 12 residues. V was pared by 1 base and J by 7 bases, with 6 bases between. Germline V lookup: CDR1 SGHNT, CDR2 YYREEE (reference sequence). Written as DNA, the CDR3 is TGTGCCAGCAGCTTGCAGGGGAATGAGCAGTTCTTC. It is translated as CASSLQGNEQFF. The full variable domain, completed using reference TRBV5-4 and TRBJ2-1, is ETGVTQSPTHLIKTRGQQVTLRCSSQSGHNTVSWYQQALGQGPQFIFQYYREEENGRGNFPPRFSGLQFPNYSSELNVNALELDDSALYLCASSLQGNEQFFGPGTRLTVL.